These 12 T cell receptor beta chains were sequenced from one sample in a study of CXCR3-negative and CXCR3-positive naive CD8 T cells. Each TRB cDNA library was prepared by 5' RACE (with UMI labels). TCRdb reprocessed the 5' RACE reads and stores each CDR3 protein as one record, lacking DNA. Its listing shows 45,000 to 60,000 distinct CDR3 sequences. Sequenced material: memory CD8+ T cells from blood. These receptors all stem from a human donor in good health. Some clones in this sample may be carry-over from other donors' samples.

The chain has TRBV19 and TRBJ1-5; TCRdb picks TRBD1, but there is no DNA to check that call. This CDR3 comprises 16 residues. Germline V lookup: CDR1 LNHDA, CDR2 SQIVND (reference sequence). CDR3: CASSMFPPELKQPQHF.

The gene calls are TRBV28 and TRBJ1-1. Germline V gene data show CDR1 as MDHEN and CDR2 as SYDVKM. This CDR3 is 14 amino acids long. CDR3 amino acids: CASSRRDSGTEAFF.

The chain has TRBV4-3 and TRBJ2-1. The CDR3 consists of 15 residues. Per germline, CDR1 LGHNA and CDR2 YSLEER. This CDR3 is CASSQSQGSYNEQFF.

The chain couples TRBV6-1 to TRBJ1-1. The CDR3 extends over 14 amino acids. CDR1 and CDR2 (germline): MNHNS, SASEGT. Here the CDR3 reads CASSLRTENTEAFF.

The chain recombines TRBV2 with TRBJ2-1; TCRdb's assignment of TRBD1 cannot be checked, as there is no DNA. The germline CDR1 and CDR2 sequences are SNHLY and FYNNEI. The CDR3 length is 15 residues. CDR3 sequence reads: CARGHFNRYNDEQFF.

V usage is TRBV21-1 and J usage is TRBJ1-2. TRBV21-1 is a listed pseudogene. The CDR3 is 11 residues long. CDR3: CASSKGKDYTF.

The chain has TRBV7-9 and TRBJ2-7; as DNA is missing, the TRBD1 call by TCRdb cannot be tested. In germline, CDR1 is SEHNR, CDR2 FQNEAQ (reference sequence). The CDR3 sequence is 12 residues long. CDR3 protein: CASSPVGVEQYF.

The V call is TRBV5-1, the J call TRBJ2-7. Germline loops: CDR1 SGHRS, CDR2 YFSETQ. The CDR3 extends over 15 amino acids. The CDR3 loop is CASSLAYGSSYEQYF. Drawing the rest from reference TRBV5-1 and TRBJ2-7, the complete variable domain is KAGVTQTPRYLIKTRGQQVTLSCSPISGHRSVSWYQQTPGQGLQFLFEYFSETQRNKGNFPGRFSGRQFSNSRSEMNVSTLELGDSALYLCASSLAYGSSYEQYFGPGTRLTVT.

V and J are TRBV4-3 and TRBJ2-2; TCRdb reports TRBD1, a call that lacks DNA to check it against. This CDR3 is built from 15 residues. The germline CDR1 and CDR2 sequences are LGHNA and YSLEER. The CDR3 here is CASSQHRGSTGELFF.

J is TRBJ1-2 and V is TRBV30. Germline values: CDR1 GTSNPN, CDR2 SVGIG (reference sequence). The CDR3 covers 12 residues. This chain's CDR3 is CACLGPEDGYTF.

CDR3 sequence reads: CASSLAGSQETQYF. The chain uses TRBV11-3 and TRBJ2-5. Per germline, CDR1 SGHNT and CDR2 YENEEA. The CDR3 is 14 amino acids. Supplemented by reference TRBV11-3 and TRBJ2-5, the full variable domain reads EAGVVQSPRYKIIEKKQPVAFWCNPISGHNTLYWYLQNLGQGPELLIRYENEEAVDDSQLPKDRFSAERLKGVDSTLKIQPAELGDSAVYLCASSLAGSQETQYFGPGTRLLVL.

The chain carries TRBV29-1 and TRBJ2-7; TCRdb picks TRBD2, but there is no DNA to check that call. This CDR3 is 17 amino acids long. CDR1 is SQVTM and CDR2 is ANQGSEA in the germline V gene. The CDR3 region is CSVELPGLAGRAYEQYF.